This T cell receptor beta chain was documented in a study of patients and donors after allogeneic stem cell transplantation (dated by TCRdb to the early 2020s). Libraries were constructed by RT-PCR. The run used a NextSeq 550. Through fastp at Q25 and MiXCR, TCRdb rebuilt clones from the public reads, retaining in-frame beta chains. One record per CDR3 amino acid sequence lists the most common genes and DNA. The sample has tens of thousands of distinct CDR3 sequences on record, under 50% of them singletons. The top ten hold 61% of the sample. This clonotype was seen only a few times. Its specific antigen is unknown. No much larger clone is present one base from it, and per-base qualities are unavailable. Counted from cysteine to phenylalanine, this CDR3 has 13 amino acids. The only DNA kept is the CDR3, 39 bases in frame from the first base. The germline V gene gives CDR1 as ENHRY and CDR2 as SYGVKD. The trim is 4 bases for V and 8 bases for J, with a gap of 11 bases between the germline ends.

This receptor was identified in a human donor who was either an allogeneic HSCT recipient or a stem cell or donor lymphocyte infusion donor (not recorded which). It is not recorded whose cells these are; they may come from a transplant donor. The specimen was blood, either unsorted or a sorted T cell fraction (not recorded which). In this chain, TRBV10-3 is recombined with TRBJ1-4; TRBD1 could be the D gene, as 5 bases match. The nucleotide sequence reads as follows: TGTGCCATCAGTGGGGGACCGGGCGAAAAACTGTTTTTT. This translates into CAISGGPGEKLFF.